These T cell receptor beta chains were read from a single sample in a study of T-cell reconstitution after alpha-beta-depleted transplantation in children. TCRdb processed the PCR reads anew with MiXCR; each CDR3 protein has one entry. Altogether approximately 1,000,000 distinct CDR3 sequences are present, about 29% being singletons, with the ten largest covering approximately 30%. The sequencing used PBMCs, mostly from graft donor cells, collected 360 days after TCRalphabeta/CD19-depleted stem cell transplant. The receptors come from a boy in the first two years of life who had a stem cell transplant for SCID, so the T cells may come from the graft donor. The CDR3 runs from the conserved cysteine through the conserved F or W. The D gene is left open where the match is weak. Clone size appears in some rows only: once, few, many, or a class for an expanded clone.

V: TRBV12-3/TRBV12-4; J: TRBJ2-1; size: few; D: TRBD1; CDR3: CASSTTGASYNEQFF; DNA: TGTGCCAGCAGCACTACAGGGGCGTCCTACAATGAGCAGTTCTTC
V: TRBV12-3/TRBV12-4; J: TRBJ1-5; size: .; D: .; CDR3: CASSPTHNQPQHF; DNA: TGTGCCAGCAGTCCTACTCACAATCAGCCCCAGCATTTT
V: TRBV20-1; J: TRBJ2-3; size: .; D: .; CDR3: CSARVASGDTQYF; DNA: TGCAGTGCTAGAGTCGCCTCCGGGGATACGCAGTATTTT
V: TRBV2; J: TRBJ1-5; size: once; D: .; CDR3: CASSESGSQHF; DNA: TGTGCCAGCAGTGAATCGGGTTCCCAGCATTTT
V: TRBV5-1; J: TRBJ1-4; size: few; D: .; CDR3: CASRAWGGSGEKLFF; DNA: TGCGCCAGCAGAGCTTGGGGAGGTAGCGGTGAAAAACTGTTTTTT
V: TRBV9; J: TRBJ1-2; size: .; D: TRBD1; CDR3: CASSVAGQGGYTF; DNA: TGTGCCAGCAGCGTAGCTGGACAGGGAGGCTACACCTTC
V: TRBV7-8; J: TRBJ2-1; size: many; D: TRBD2; CDR3: CASSETGTRPSEQFF; DNA: TGTGCCAGCAGCGAGACCGGGACTAGACCTTCTGAGCAGTTCTTC
V: TRBV12-3/TRBV12-4; J: TRBJ1-4; size: .; D: .; CDR3: CASSFWQYNEKLFF; DNA: TGTGCCAGCAGTTTTTGGCAGTATAATGAAAAACTGTTTTTT
V: TRBV20-1; J: TRBJ2-4; size: .; D: .; CDR3: CSARKPEHIQYF; DNA: TGCAGTGCTAGGAAGCCGGAGCACATTCAGTACTTC
V: TRBV12-3/TRBV12-4; J: TRBJ2-3; size: .; D: .; CDR3: CASSLYPQAADTQYF; DNA: TGTGCCAGCAGTTTATACCCACAGGCCGCAGATACGCAGTATTTT
V: TRBV28; J: TRBJ2-5; size: .; D: TRBD2; CDR3: CASSPRQVAGGIETQYF; DNA: TGTGCCAGCAGTCCACGTCAGGTAGCGGGGGGGATAGAGACCCAGTACTTC
V: TRBV6-1; J: TRBJ1-2; size: few; D: .; CDR3: CASSPPRGAYGYTF; DNA: TGTGCCAGCAGTCCTCCCCGAGGGGCCTATGGCTACACCTTC
V: TRBV28; J: TRBJ2-1; size: few; D: .; CDR3: CASSLRGFSYNEQFF; DNA: TGTGCCAGCAGTTTAAGGGGTTTCTCCTACAATGAGCAGTTCTTC
V: TRBV12-3/TRBV12-4; J: TRBJ2-1; size: .; D: .; CDR3: CASSLPGAGNEQFF; DNA: TGTGCCAGCAGCCTTCCGGGGGCGGGGAATGAGCAGTTCTTC
V: TRBV20-1; J: TRBJ2-7; size: .; D: .; CDR3: CSGGPLRGSRSEQYF; DNA: TGCAGTGGAGGACCATTGCGAGGGTCGAGGAGCGAGCAGTACTTC
V: TRBV12-3/TRBV12-4; J: TRBJ2-3; size: .; D: .; CDR3: CASSSRLVPDTQYF; DNA: TGTGCCAGCAGCTCCCGACTAGTCCCAGATACGCAGTATTTT
V: TRBV12-3/TRBV12-4; J: TRBJ1-6; size: .; D: TRBD1; CDR3: CASTTGEPRYSPLHF; DNA: TGTGCCAGCACTACAGGGGAGCCGAGGTATTCACCCCTCCACTTT
V: TRBV12-3/TRBV12-4; J: TRBJ2-2; size: few; D: .; CDR3: CASNRGGIAAGELFF; DNA: TGTGCCAGCAACAGGGGGGGGATCGCGGCCGGGGAGCTGTTTTTT
V: TRBV5-5; J: TRBJ2-5; size: .; D: .; CDR3: CASSLATVPQETQYF; DNA: TGTGCCAGCAGCTTGGCAACGGTCCCCCAAGAGACCCAGTACTTC
V: TRBV15; J: TRBJ1-1; size: .; D: .; CDR3: CATSGSRDKSYMTEAFF; DNA: TGTGCCACCAGCGGATCCCGGGACAAGAGTTATATGACTGAAGCTTTCTTT
V: TRBV12-3/TRBV12-4; J: TRBJ2-7; size: many; D: TRBD1; CDR3: CASSADRGISYEQYF; DNA: TGTGCCAGCAGCGCGGACAGGGGGATCTCCTACGAGCAGTACTTC
V: TRBV15; J: TRBJ2-3; size: .; D: TRBD2; CDR3: CATSREAGSTDTQYF; DNA: TGTGCCACCAGCAGAGAAGCGGGGAGCACAGATACGCAGTATTTT
V: TRBV15; J: TRBJ2-7; size: few; D: .; CDR3: CATSSFKGTYEQYF; DNA: TGTGCCACCAGCAGCTTTAAGGGAACCTACGAGCAGTACTTC
V: TRBV5-1; J: TRBJ2-2; size: .; D: .; CDR3: CASSGPFLRELFF; DNA: TGCGCCAGCTCGGGACCCTTCCTGCGGGAGCTGTTTTTT
V: TRBV7-2; J: TRBJ1-3; size: few; D: .; CDR3: CASSWGRDTGNTIYF; DNA: TGTGCCAGCAGCTGGGGAAGGGACACAGGAAACACCATATATTTT
V: TRBV20-1; J: TRBJ1-2; size: .; D: .; CDR3: CSAKDSGPLYYGYTF; DNA: TGCAGTGCTAAAGATTCAGGTCCTCTCTACTATGGCTACACCTTC
V: TRBV11-1; J: TRBJ2-3; size: .; D: .; CDR3: CASSLPRGISNPSTDTQYF; DNA: TGTGCCAGCAGCTTACCAAGGGGGATATCGAACCCTAGCACAGATACGCAGTATTTT
V: TRBV5-1; J: TRBJ1-2; size: .; D: .; CDR3: CASSLGRDVDYGYTF; DNA: TGCGCCAGCAGCCTAGGGCGGGATGTTGACTATGGCTACACCTTC
V: TRBV12-5; J: TRBJ2-1; size: .; D: .; CDR3: CASGLGYGYNEQFF; DNA: TGTGCTAGTGGTTTGGGTTACGGGTACAATGAGCAGTTCTTC
V: TRBV20-1; J: TRBJ1-1; size: .; D: .; CDR3: CSAGIPTYGGTEAFF; DNA: TGCAGTGCTGGTATACCTACTTACGGTGGCACTGAAGCTTTCTTT
V: TRBV9; J: TRBJ2-5; size: many; D: .; CDR3: CASSPWVSPQETQYF; DNA: TGTGCCAGCAGCCCGTGGGTCAGCCCTCAAGAGACCCAGTACTTC
V: TRBV11-1; J: TRBJ2-7; size: .; D: .; CDR3: CASSLKFYEQYF; DNA: TGTGCCAGCAGCTTAAAGTTCTACGAGCAGTACTTC
V: TRBV7-6; J: TRBJ2-1; size: few; D: .; CDR3: CASSLDGRLTGRLGKSSYNEQFF; DNA: TGTGCCAGCAGCTTAGACGGTCGTCTTACAGGGCGTTTGGGAAAGAGCTCCTACAATGAGCAGTTCTTC
V: TRBV20-1; J: TRBJ2-3; size: .; D: .; CDR3: CSASRDRVRVDTQYF; DNA: TGCAGTGCTAGTAGGGACCGGGTCCGGGTAGATACGCAGTATTTT
V: TRBV29-1; J: TRBJ2-5; size: .; D: .; CDR3: CSVEFVEEETQYF; DNA: TGCAGCGTTGAATTTGTGGAGGAAGAGACCCAGTACTTC
V: TRBV11-2; J: TRBJ2-5; size: .; D: .; CDR3: CASSLVLQSNYKPETQYF; DNA: TGTGCCAGCAGCTTAGTCCTCCAGTCCAACTACAAACCAGAGACCCAGTACTTC
V: TRBV25-1; J: TRBJ2-1; size: many; D: .; CDR3: CASSDNLGQRYNEQFF; DNA: TGTGCCAGCAGTGATAATCTAGGACAGAGGTACAATGAGCAGTTCTTC
V: TRBV5-1; J: TRBJ1-3; size: few; D: .; CDR3: CASSPGHPGNTIYF; DNA: TGCGCCAGCAGCCCAGGACATCCGGGAAACACCATATATTTT
V: TRBV29-1; J: TRBJ2-3; size: .; D: .; CDR3: CSVPTRDTQYF; DNA: TGCAGCGTCCCCACTAGAGATACGCAGTATTTT
V: TRBV20-1; J: TRBJ2-1; size: .; D: TRBD2; CDR3: CSARDLAGYHNEQFF; DNA: TGCAGTGCTAGAGACCTAGCGGGGTACCACAATGAGCAGTTCTTC
V: TRBV27; J: TRBJ2-1; size: .; D: TRBD2; CDR3: CASSSWRVYGGSYNEQFF; DNA: TGTGCCAGCAGTTCATGGCGCGTCTACGGGGGGTCCTACAATGAGCAGTTCTTC
V: TRBV12-3/TRBV12-4; J: TRBJ1-3; size: .; D: .; CDR3: CASSLYPNTIYF; DNA: TGTGCCAGCAGTCTGTATCCAAACACCATATATTTT
V: TRBV4-2; J: TRBJ2-1; size: few; D: .; CDR3: CASSQDGGPTYNEQFF; DNA: TGTGCCAGCAGCCAAGATGGGGGGCCTACTTACAATGAGCAGTTCTTC
V: TRBV12-3/TRBV12-4; J: TRBJ2-4; size: .; D: .; CDR3: CASSLQDSAIQYF; DNA: TGTGCCAGCAGTTTGCAGGACTCGGCCATTCAGTACTTC
V: TRBV5-1; J: TRBJ2-3; size: many; D: .; CDR3: CASSFGRGWTDTQYF; DNA: TGCGCCAGCAGCTTTGGCCGGGGGTGGACAGATACGCAGTATTTT
V: TRBV5-1; J: TRBJ2-2; size: few; D: TRBD1; CDR3: CASSFDRVVTGELFF; DNA: TGCGCCAGCAGCTTCGACAGGGTGGTAACCGGGGAGCTGTTTTTT
V: TRBV5-8; J: TRBJ2-1; size: .; D: TRBD2; CDR3: CASSPTRLAGDNEQFF; DNA: TGTGCCAGCAGCCCCACCCGACTAGCGGGGGACAATGAGCAGTTCTTC
V: TRBV7-3; J: TRBJ1-1; size: .; D: .; CDR3: CASSSDGGFTEAFF; DNA: TGTGCCAGCAGCTCAGACGGGGGATTCACTGAAGCTTTCTTT
V: TRBV5-6; J: TRBJ2-7; size: few; D: .; CDR3: CASSWTPPYEQYF; DNA: TGTGCCAGCAGCTGGACGCCTCCCTACGAGCAGTACTTC
V: TRBV5-1; J: TRBJ2-2; size: few; D: .; CDR3: CASGLIAGELFF; DNA: TGCGCCAGCGGCCTAATAGCCGGGGAGCTGTTTTTT
V: TRBV6-4; J: TRBJ2-1; size: few; D: TRBD2; CDR3: CASSDRAGVQFF; DNA: TGTGCCAGCAGTGACCGTGCGGGGGTACAGTTCTTC
V: TRBV5-1; J: TRBJ2-1; size: few; D: .; CDR3: CASSDRDRDNEQFF; DNA: TGCGCCAGCAGCGACCGGGACCGAGACAATGAGCAGTTCTTC
V: TRBV5-1; J: TRBJ2-7; size: .; D: TRBD1; CDR3: CASSPGQVGAYEQYF; DNA: TGCGCCAGCAGCCCTGGACAGGTAGGGGCCTACGAGCAGTACTTC
V: TRBV28; J: TRBJ2-3; size: few; D: .; CDR3: CASGGRNTDTQYF; DNA: TGTGCCAGCGGGGGGAGGAACACAGATACGCAGTATTTT
V: TRBV4-2; J: TRBJ2-7; size: .; D: .; CDR3: CASSPMYRDLSSYEQYF; DNA: TGTGCCAGCAGCCCTATGTACCGGGACCTAAGCTCCTACGAGCAGTACTTC
V: TRBV20-1; J: TRBJ2-3; size: few; D: TRBD1; CDR3: CSAINKMWDSGTTDTQYF; DNA: TGCAGTGCTATCAATAAAATGTGGGACAGCGGAACCACAGATACGCAGTATTTT
V: TRBV4-1; J: TRBJ2-5; size: few; D: .; CDR3: CASSQEVAGETQYF; DNA: TGCGCCAGCAGCCAAGAGGTAGCCGGGGAGACCCAGTACTTC
V: TRBV6-1; J: TRBJ1-6; size: .; D: TRBD1; CDR3: CASSWDRERNSPLHF; DNA: TGTGCCAGCAGCTGGGACAGGGAGAGGAATTCACCCCTCCACTTT
V: TRBV29-1; J: TRBJ2-1; size: many; D: TRBD2; CDR3: CSATLAGGYNEQFF; DNA: TGCAGCGCCACCCTAGCGGGGGGGTACAATGAGCAGTTCTTC